Listed below are T cell receptor beta chains from one sample, sequenced in a study of blood T cell repertoires in COVID-19. The repertoire was sequenced with immunoSEQ multiplex PCR; TCRdb's copy has only in-frame clones and lacks some. This sample yields 160,000 or so clones, of which around three quarters are seen a single time; approximately 6.2% belongs to the top ten. The sample comprised peripheral blood. The source is a man aged 65 to 79 with active or convalescent COVID-19. Each CDR3 is given with its conserved first and last residue. The D gene is left open where the match is weak. Clone size appears in some rows only: once, few, many, or a class for an expanded clone.

d_gene,abundance,v_gene,j_gene,CDR3nt,CDR3aa
TRBD2,once,TRBV5-5,TRBJ2-3,TGTGCCAGCAGCTTGGTTCCGGCGGGAGTTGCCACAGATACGCAGTATTTT,CASSLVPAGVATDTQYF
-,-,TRBV5-1,TRBJ2-3,TGCGCCAGCAGCTTGGCCGGAGCGTCCACAGATACGCAGTATTTT,CASSLAGASTDTQYF
-,-,TRBV4-2,TRBJ1-3,TGTGCCAGCAGCCAAGGGCAGGGTGGAAACACCATATATTTT,CASSQGQGGNTIYF
TRBD1,-,TRBV30,TRBJ1-2,TGTGCCTGGAGCGCCCAGGGGGCGAATGGCTACACCTTC,CAWSAQGANGYTF
-,-,TRBV7-7,TRBJ2-5,TGTGCCAGCAGCTTAGGTGTGACAGGCCAAGAGACCCAGTACTTC,CASSLGVTGQETQYF
-,-,TRBV19,TRBJ1-1,TGTGCCAGTACTCAGACGCGGGGGCAGGGAAACACTGAAGCTTTCTTT,CASTQTRGQGNTEAFF
-,-,TRBV7-2,TRBJ1-1,TGTGCCAGCAGCTCTGGACAGTCCCTCGGGGCTTTCTTT,CASSSGQSLGAFF
-,-,TRBV9,TRBJ1-1,TGTGCCAGCAGCGTAGTCTCCAACACTGAAGCTTTCTTT,CASSVVSNTEAFF
-,few,TRBV6-5,TRBJ2-1,TGTGCCAGCAGTTTCGACAGCAATGAGCAGTTCTTC,CASSFDSNEQFF
-,-,TRBV9,TRBJ2-1,TGTGCCAGCAGCGGGAGAGGAGACTCCTACAATGAGCAGTTCTTC,CASSGRGDSYNEQFF